This note documents a single TCR beta chain sequence. This entry is derived from a study of regulatory T cells in long-lasting Graves disease. V was trimmed by 3 bases and J by 7 bases, leaving 14 bases between them. The CDR3 is made up of 14 amino acids. Germline V CDR1 and CDR2: ENHRY, SYGVKD. HTBI primers from iRepertoire and Arm-PCR of CDR3 regions yielded the TCR beta libraries. TCRdb itself ran the multiplex PCR reads through MiXCR, one entry per CDR3 protein. The sample lists roughly 260,000 distinct CDR3 sequences; 15% to 20% were seen once. Time point described: newly diagnosed GD, antithyroid drugs for less than 3 months. RNA extracted from PBMCs served as the sequencing template. The sample was also linked to a second study, of T cells in Graves' hyperthyroidism and ophthalmopathy.

The clonotype originates from a woman aged 25 to 39 with Graves disease. The source material was peripheral blood mononuclear cells (PBMCs), sampled at new diagnosis, from a patient treated with antithyroid drugs. The chain couples TRBV10-3 to TRBJ2-3; D not resolved. CDR3 amino acids: CAISEPLSHNTQYF. CDR3 DNA: TGTGCCATCAGTGAACCTCTGTCCCATAATACGCAGTATTTT.